These 9 T cell receptor beta chains were all obtained from the same sample, sequenced in a study of blood T cell repertoires in COVID-19. Method: immunoSEQ multiplex PCR; TCRdb's copy keeps in-frame clones and lacks some. The sample carries approximately 140,000 clones, around four fifths recorded once. Sequenced sample: peripheral blood. These receptors all come from a woman aged 40 to 55 with active or convalescent COVID-19.

In DNA form, the CDR3 reads TGTGCCAGCAGTCGGGCGCGGGGGGGAAGGGGGACAGATACGCAGTATTTT. Translation gives CASSRARGGRGTDTQYF. The rearrangement uses TRBV6-2 or TRBV6-3 and TRBJ2-3; 9 bases line up with TRBD2. Looked up from germline, CDR1 is MNHEY and CDR2 is SVGEGT. V shed 5 bases and J 3 bases; nucleotides not matched to a gene: 12. This CDR3 has 17 amino acids.

The V gene is TRBV29-1, the J gene TRBJ2-1; 13 positions agree with TRBD2. Germline lookup yields CDR1 SQVTM and CDR2 ANQGSEA. The CDR3 extends over 16 amino acids. Unmatched junction bases numbered 7, after V lost 5 bases and J lost 3 bases. CDR3 amino acids: CSVRLGLAGNYNEQFF. CDR3 DNA sequence: TGCAGCGTTCGTTTGGGACTAGCGGGAAACTACAATGAGCAGTTCTTC.

For the CDR3, the DNA is TGTGCCAGCAGCCTTTCTGACAGGGGTGGAAACACTGAAGCTTTCTTT. Residues: CASSLSDRGGNTEAFF. The chain couples TRBV3-1 (or the pseudogene TRBV3-2) to TRBJ1-1, with 8 nucleotides matching TRBD1. Germline CDR1 LGHDT, CDR2 YNNKEL (reference sequence). There are 16 residues in the CDR3. Unmatched junction bases numbered 9, after V lost 4 bases and J lost 2 bases.

The rearrangement links TRBV28 to TRBJ1-2, with 12 bases that match TRBD1. V was clipped by 3 bases and J by 8 bases; unmatched bases: 10. The CDR3 is made up of 16 amino acids. Germline assignment: CDR1 MDHEN and CDR2 SYDVKM. The CDR3 DNA follows: TGTGCCAGCAGTTTTGGGACAGGGGGCCTCGGCTCGGGCTACACCTTC. This codes for CASSFGTGGLGSGYTF.

The rearrangement joins TRBV3-1 (or the pseudogene TRBV3-2) to TRBJ2-7; 12 nucleotides agree with TRBD2. In germline, CDR1 is LGHDT, CDR2 YNNKEL (reference sequence). The V and J ends lost 1 base and 7 bases, in that order; junction bases with no gene match: 8. CDR3 length: 16 residues. The CDR3 sequence is CASSQGLAGGTREQYF. The CDR3 DNA follows: TGTGCCAGCAGCCAAGGGCTAGCGGGAGGGACTCGGGAGCAGTACTTC.

The chain has TRBV28 and TRBJ2-1; 9 bases are a match to TRBD2. The CDR3 covers 15 residues. V was clipped by 5 bases and J by 5 bases; unmatched bases: 7. The germline gives CDR1 MDHEN, CDR2 SYDVKM. CDR3 nucleotide sequence: TGTGCCAGCAGTCCCCAAGCGGGGGGCAACAATGAGCAGTTCTTC. Protein: CASSPQAGGNNEQFF.

The rearrangement joins TRBV6-5 to TRBJ2-7; D remains unclear. Germline values: CDR1 MNHEY, CDR2 SVGAGI. The V gene lost 5 bases and the J gene lost 5 bases, with 10 bases spanning the gap. The CDR3 is made up of 12 amino acids. For the CDR3, the DNA is TGTGCCAGCAGTCGCGGTTTCCACGAGCAGTACTTC. Translated: CASSRGFHEQYF.

The rearrangement joins TRBV13 to TRBJ2-7, with a tentative D call TRBD1 (6 bases). Germline V gives CDR1 PRHDT, CDR2 FYEKMQ (reference sequence). The CDR3 covers 12 residues. V lost 4 bases and J 6 bases, leaving 10 bases between the germline ends. The CDR3 loop is CASSSDRLEQYF. CDR3 DNA sequence: TGTGCCAGCAGCTCCGACAGGCTCGAGCAGTACTTC. Combining the CDR3 with reference TRBV13 and TRBJ2-7 gives the whole variable domain AAGVIQSPRHLIKEKRETATLKCYPIPRHDTVYWYQQGPGQDPQFLISFYEKMQSDKGSIPDRFSAQQFSDYHSELNMSSLELGDSALYFCASSSDRLEQYFGPGTRLTVT.

The V call is TRBV10-1, the J call TRBJ1-1; 7 nucleotides line up with TRBD1. CDR3 length: 19 amino acids. Per germline, CDR1 WNHNN and CDR2 SYGVQD (reference sequence). The V gene end was trimmed by 1 base and the J gene end by 0 bases; junction bases not matched to a gene: 14. The CDR3 DNA is TGCGCCAGCAGTGAGTACTATGGTTTGGGACAGCACATGAACACTGAAGCTTTCTTT. This sequence encodes CASSEYYGLGQHMNTEAFF.